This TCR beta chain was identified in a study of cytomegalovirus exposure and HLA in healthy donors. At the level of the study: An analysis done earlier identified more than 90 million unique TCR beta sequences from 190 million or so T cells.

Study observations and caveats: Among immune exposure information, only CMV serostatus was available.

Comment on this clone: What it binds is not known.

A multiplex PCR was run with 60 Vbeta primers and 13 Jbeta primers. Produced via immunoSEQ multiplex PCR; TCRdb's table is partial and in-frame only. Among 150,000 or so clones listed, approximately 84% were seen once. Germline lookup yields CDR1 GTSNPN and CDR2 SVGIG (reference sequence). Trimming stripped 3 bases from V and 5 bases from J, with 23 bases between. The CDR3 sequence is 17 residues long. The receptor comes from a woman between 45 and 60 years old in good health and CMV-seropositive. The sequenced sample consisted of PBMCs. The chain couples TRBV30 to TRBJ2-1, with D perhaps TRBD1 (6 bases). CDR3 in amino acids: CAWSDSVLWGHNNEQFF. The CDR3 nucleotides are TGTGCCTGGAGCGACAGCGTTTTGTGGGGGCACAACAATGAGCAGTTCTTC.